These 11 T cell receptor beta chains share one sample of origin, sequenced in a study of Ad26.COV2.S vaccination and SARS-CoV-2 variants. Here immunoSEQ multiplex PCR was the method, and the copy in TCRdb shows in-frame clones only, minus some. The sample includes 240,000 or so clones, roughly 88% of them seen just once. Treatment indicated: about 20 received Ad26.COV2.S at low or high dose, single or two shots; several received placebo; per-sample allocation not given. Samples analyzed were those drawn on day 63 after the first vaccine or placebo injection. Sequencing used peripheral blood, obtained in a trial of Ad26.COV2.S vaccine versus placebo. The receptors stem from a person aged 18-60 years who received the Ad26.COV2.S COVID-19 vaccine or a placebo.

The chain couples TRBV19 to TRBJ2-5; tentative D call: TRBD1 (5 bases). The germline gives CDR1 LNHDA, CDR2 SQIVND (reference sequence). V lost 1 base and J lost 4, with 10 bases in between. The CDR3 sequence is 14 residues long. The CDR3 DNA reads as TGTGCCAGTAGTATAGGTTCAGGGATAGAGACCCAGTACTTC. Translated: CASSIGSGIETQYF. The full variable domain, with the rest looked up from reference TRBV19 and TRBJ2-5, is DGGITQSPKYLFRKEGQNVTLSCEQNLNHDAMYWYRQDPGQGLRLIYYSQIVNDFQKGDIAEGYSVSREKKESFPLTVTSAQKNPTAFYLCASSIGSGIETQYFGPGTRLLVL.

The rearrangement joins TRBV19 to TRBJ2-3; D is unresolved. The CDR3 loop spans 13 amino acids. The ends were cut back, 0 bases at V and 6 bases at J, with 7 bases in the middle. The germline CDR1 and CDR2 sequences are LNHDA and SQIVND (reference sequence). CDR3 sequence: CASSIDFSDTQYF. Here the CDR3 DNA reads TGTGCCAGTAGTATAGATTTTAGTGATACGCAGTATTTT.

The chain links TRBV4-3 to TRBJ2-2; D is unresolved. Trimming took off 0 bases at V and 6 bases at J, with 11 bases between the two ends. Germline V gene sequence: CDR1 LGHNA, CDR2 YSLEER. The CDR3 is 15 residues long. CDR3: CASSQDLATPGELFF. The CDR3 DNA reads TGCGCCAGCAGCCAAGATCTGGCTACGCCCGGGGAGCTGTTTTTT.

V and J are TRBV3-1 (or the pseudogene TRBV3-2) and TRBJ2-2; possibly TRBD1 for D (5 bases). V was cut by 3 bases and J by 8 bases, with 16 bases left in between. Per germline, CDR1 LGHDT and CDR2 YNNKEL (reference sequence). The CDR3 runs to 15 residues. In DNA form, the CDR3 reads TGTGCCAGCAGCCATACGGCCAGGGCGAGGGGGGAGCTGTTTTTT. It is translated as CASSHTARARGELFF.

V and J are TRBV7-8 and TRBJ1-6, with no clear D. The CDR3 is 14 residues long. Germline V lookup: CDR1 SGHVS, CDR2 FQNEAQ. Trimming took 3 bases from V and 7 from J, leaving 10 bases between them. The CDR3 loop is CASSLVRENSPLHF. For the CDR3, the DNA is TGTGCCAGCAGCTTGGTACGGGAGAATTCACCCCTCCACTTT.

This chain uses TRBV5-4 with TRBJ2-2; maybe TRBD2 (6 bases). The germline V gene encodes CDR1 SGHNT and CDR2 YYREEE (reference sequence). V lost 0 bases, J lost 6 bases, and 18 bases lay in between. The CDR3 spans 17 residues. CDR3 bases: TGTGCCAGCAGCTTGGATATTAGCGGTCATTTTTCCGGGGAGCTGTTTTTT. Protein sequence: CASSLDISGHFSGELFF.

The gene calls are TRBV11-2 and TRBJ2-3; TRBD1 matches at 7 bases. CDR1 SGHAT and CDR2 FQNNGV come from the germline V gene. The CDR3 extends over 16 amino acids. The junction had 12 bases not matched to a gene; V was cut back by 5 bases and J by 4 bases. The CDR3 sequence: CASSPKTGARPDTQYF. The CDR3 DNA is TGTGCCAGCAGCCCAAAAACAGGGGCCCGGCCAGATACGCAGTATTTT.

The gene calls are TRBV4-2 and TRBJ2-2; the D gene is possibly TRBD1 (6 bases). The CDR3 extends over 14 amino acids. Trimming pared 3 bases from V and 7 bases from J, leaving 12 bases between. From germline, CDR1 is LGHNA and CDR2 YNFKEQ. The CDR3 here is CASSQNRDLGELFF. The CDR3 DNA reads TGTGCCAGCAGCCAGAACAGGGACCTCGGGGAGCTGTTTTTT.

The chain has TRBV5-4 and TRBJ1-1; D gene unclear. Trimming took off 0 bases at V and 0 bases at J, with 6 bases between the two ends. The germline CDR1 and CDR2 sequences are SGHNT and YYREEE (reference sequence). The CDR3 runs to 14 residues. The CDR3 bases are TGTGCCAGCAGCTTGGACGGTATGAACACTGAAGCTTTCTTT. Its protein is CASSLDGMNTEAFF.

This chain links TRBV18 with TRBJ2-5; weak D call: TRBD2 (6 bases). CDR1 is KGHSH and CDR2 is LQKENI in the germline V gene. With 3 bases removed from V and 5 bases from J, the gap between germline ends came to 13 bases. This CDR3 is built from 14 residues. The CDR3 sequence is CASSPEGLLETQYF. The CDR3 region has the DNA TGTGCCAGCTCACCGGAGGGACTTTTGGAGACCCAGTACTTC. The full variable domain, completed using reference TRBV18 and TRBJ2-5, is NAGVMQNPRHLVRRRGQEARLRCSPMKGHSHVYWYRQLPEEGLKFMVYLQKENIIDESGMPKERFSAEFPKEGPSILRIQQVVRGDSAAYFCASSPEGLLETQYFGPGTRLLVL.

The J gene is TRBJ2-2, the V gene TRBV5-1; tentatively, D is TRBD1 or TRBD2 (5 bases each). Between the trimmed V and J ends, which lost 7 bases and 0 bases, there was a span of 13 bases. The CDR3 spans 15 residues. Per germline, CDR1 SGHRS and CDR2 YFSETQ. This chain's CDR3 is CASGARGSNTGELFF. The CDR3 nucleotides read TGCGCCAGCGGGGCGAGGGGATCGAACACCGGGGAGCTGTTTTTT.